This paragraph covers one T cell receptor (beta chain) sequence. This sample stems from a study of blood T cell repertoires in COVID-19. Study as a whole: Samples came from the United States, Italy and Spain, spanning acute and convalescent COVID-19.

The CDR3 extends over 20 amino acids. V was clipped by 5 bases and J by 0 bases; unmatched bases: 19. CDR1 and CDR2 from the germline V gene are LNHDA and SQIVND (reference sequence). In the study's own analysis: Nucleated cell counts were estimated from reference gene primer amplification. The assay was immunoSEQ multiplex PCR, and TCRdb's table has in-frame clones only and misses some. V and J calls and clone size are those listed in that table; D and trimming were worked out from the DNA. The sample records approximately 100,000 clones, approximately 90% being singletons. Sequencing was performed on peripheral blood. The origin of this receptor is a human donor in a cohort sampled during active COVID-19. The chain recombines TRBV19 with TRBJ1-5; 7 bases fit TRBD1. The CDR3 sequence is CASSPPSTTGWKNSNQPQHF. The CDR3 DNA reads TGTGCCAGTAGTCCCCCTTCGACGACAGGGTGGAAGAATAGCAATCAGCCCCAGCATTTT.